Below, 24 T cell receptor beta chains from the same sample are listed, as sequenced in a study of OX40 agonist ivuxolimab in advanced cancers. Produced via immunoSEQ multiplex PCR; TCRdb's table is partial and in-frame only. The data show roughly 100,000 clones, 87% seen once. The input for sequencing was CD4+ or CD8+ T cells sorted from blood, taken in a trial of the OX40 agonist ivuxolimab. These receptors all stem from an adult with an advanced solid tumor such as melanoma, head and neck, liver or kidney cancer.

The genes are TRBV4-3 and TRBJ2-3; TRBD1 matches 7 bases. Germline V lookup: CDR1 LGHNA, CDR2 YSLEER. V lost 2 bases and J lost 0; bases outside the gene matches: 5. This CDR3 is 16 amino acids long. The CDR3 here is CASSQSDRYSTDTQYF. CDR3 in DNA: TGCGCCAGCAGCCAATCGGACAGGTATAGCACAGATACGCAGTATTTT.

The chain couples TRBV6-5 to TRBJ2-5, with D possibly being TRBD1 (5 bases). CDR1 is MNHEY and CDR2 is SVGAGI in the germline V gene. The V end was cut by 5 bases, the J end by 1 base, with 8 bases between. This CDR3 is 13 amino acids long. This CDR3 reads CASSRQPQETQYF. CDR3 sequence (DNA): TGTGCCAGCAGTCGACAGCCCCAAGAGACCCAGTACTTC.

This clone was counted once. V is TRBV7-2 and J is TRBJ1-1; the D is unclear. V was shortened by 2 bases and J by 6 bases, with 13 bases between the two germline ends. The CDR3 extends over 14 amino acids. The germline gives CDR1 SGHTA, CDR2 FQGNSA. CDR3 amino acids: CASSLRGRFAEAFF. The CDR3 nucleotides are TGTGCCAGCAGCTTAAGAGGGCGTTTCGCTGAAGCTTTCTTT.

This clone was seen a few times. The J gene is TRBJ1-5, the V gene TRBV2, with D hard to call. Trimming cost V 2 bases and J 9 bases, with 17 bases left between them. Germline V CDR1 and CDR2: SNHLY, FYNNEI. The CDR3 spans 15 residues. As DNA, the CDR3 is TGTGCCAGCAGTGAATCCAGCAGGCCCACGGTGCCCCAGCATTTT. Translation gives CASSESSRPTVPQHF.

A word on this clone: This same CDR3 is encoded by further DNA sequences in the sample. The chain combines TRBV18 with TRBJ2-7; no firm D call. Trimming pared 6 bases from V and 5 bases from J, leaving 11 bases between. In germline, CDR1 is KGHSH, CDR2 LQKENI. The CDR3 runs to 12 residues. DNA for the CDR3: TGTGCCAGCTCCCCCCTCGGTGACGAGCAGTACTTC. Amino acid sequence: CASSPLGDEQYF.

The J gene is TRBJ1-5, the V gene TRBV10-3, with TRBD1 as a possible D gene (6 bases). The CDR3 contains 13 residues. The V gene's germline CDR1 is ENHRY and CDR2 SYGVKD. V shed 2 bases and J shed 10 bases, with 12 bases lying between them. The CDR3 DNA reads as TGTGCCATCAGTGAGCCAGGGGCGGGACCCCAGCATTTT. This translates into CAISEPGAGPQHF.

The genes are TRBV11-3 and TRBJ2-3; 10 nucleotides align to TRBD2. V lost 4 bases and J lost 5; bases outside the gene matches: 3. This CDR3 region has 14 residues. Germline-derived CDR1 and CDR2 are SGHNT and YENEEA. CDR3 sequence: CASSSAGGLDTQYF. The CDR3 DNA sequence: TGTGCCAGCAGCTCAGCGGGGGGGTTAGATACGCAGTATTTT.

The CDR3: CASSLDRGNEQYF. The DNA for the CDR3 is TGTGCCAGCAGCTTAGACAGGGGGAACGAGCAGTACTTC. J is TRBJ2-7 and V is TRBV6-6, with 9 bases aligning to TRBD1. Germline V gene data show CDR1 as MNHNY and CDR2 as SVGAGI (reference sequence). This CDR3 spans 13 amino acids. V trimming: 6 bases; J trimming: 5 bases; junction bases outside the gene matches: 5.

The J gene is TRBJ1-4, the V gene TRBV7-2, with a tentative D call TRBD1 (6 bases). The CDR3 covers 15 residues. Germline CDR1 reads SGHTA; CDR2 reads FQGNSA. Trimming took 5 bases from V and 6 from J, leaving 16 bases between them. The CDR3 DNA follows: TGTGCCAGCAGCCCACTTCGGGGGGCACATGAAAAACTGTTTTTT. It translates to CASSPLRGAHEKLFF.

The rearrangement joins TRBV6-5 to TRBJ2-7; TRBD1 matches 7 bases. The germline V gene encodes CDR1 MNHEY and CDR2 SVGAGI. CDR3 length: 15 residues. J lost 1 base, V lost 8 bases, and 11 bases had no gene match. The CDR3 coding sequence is TGTGCCAGCGGCGAAGGGACAGTTCGATCCTACGAGCAGTACTTC. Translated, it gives CASGEGTVRSYEQYF.

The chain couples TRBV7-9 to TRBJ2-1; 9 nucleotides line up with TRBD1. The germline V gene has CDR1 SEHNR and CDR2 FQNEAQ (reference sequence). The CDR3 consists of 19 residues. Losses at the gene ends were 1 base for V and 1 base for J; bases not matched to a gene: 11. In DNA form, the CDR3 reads TGTGCCAGCAGCTTAGGCCGAAACACCGGGACAGGGTCCTACAATGAGCAGTTCTTC. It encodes CASSLGRNTGTGSYNEQFF.

The CDR3 reads CASSNSPLEDTQYF. CDR3 coding DNA: TGTGCCAGCAGTAACTCACCGCTGGAAGATACGCAGTATTTT. This chain links TRBV2 with TRBJ2-3; D is ambiguous. CDR1 SNHLY and CDR2 FYNNEI come from the germline V gene. Trimming shortened V by 5 bases and J by 5 bases, and 14 bases separated the two germline ends. The CDR3 sequence is 14 residues long.

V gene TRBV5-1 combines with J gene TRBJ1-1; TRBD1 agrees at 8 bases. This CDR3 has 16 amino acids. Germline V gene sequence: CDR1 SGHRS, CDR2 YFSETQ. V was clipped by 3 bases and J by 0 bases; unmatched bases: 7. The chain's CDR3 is CASSWGTGDMNTEAFF. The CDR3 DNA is TGCGCCAGCAGCTGGGGGACAGGAGATATGAACACTGAAGCTTTCTTT. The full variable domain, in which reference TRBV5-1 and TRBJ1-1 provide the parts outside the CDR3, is KAGVTQTPRYLIKTRGQQVTLSCSPISGHRSVSWYQQTPGQGLQFLFEYFSETQRNKGNFPGRFSGRQFSNSRSEMNVSTLELGDSALYLCASSWGTGDMNTEAFFGQGTRLTVV.

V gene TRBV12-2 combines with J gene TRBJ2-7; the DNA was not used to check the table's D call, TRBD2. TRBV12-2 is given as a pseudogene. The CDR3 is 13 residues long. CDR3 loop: CASRLGGRGEQYF. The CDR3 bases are TGTGCAAGTCGCTTAGGAGGTAGAGGCGAGCAGTACTTC.

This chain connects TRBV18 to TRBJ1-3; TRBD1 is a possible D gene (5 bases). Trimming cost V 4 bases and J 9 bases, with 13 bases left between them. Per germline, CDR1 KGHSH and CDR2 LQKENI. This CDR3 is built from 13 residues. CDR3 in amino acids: CASSQGPTGTIYF. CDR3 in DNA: TGTGCCAGCTCACAGGGGCCGACGGGCACCATATATTTT.

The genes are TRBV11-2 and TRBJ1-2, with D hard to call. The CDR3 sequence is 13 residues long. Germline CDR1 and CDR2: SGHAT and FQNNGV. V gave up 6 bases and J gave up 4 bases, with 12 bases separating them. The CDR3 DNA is TGTGCCAGCAGTAAAAGCCATGTCTATGGCTACACCTTC. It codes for CASSKSHVYGYTF.

CDR3 in amino acids: CASSLEGQGGLGQYF. The CDR3 DNA is TGCGCCAGCAGCTTGGAGGGCCAGGGTGGTTTAGGGCAGTACTTC. This chain links TRBV5-1 with TRBJ2-7; D might be TRBD1 (5 bases). Germline loops: CDR1 SGHRS, CDR2 YFSETQ. This CDR3 contains 15 residues. The V gene lost 0 bases and the J gene lost 9 bases, with 19 bases spanning the gap.

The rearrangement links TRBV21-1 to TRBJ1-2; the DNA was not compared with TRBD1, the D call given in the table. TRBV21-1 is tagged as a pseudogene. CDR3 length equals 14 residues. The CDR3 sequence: CASSPGQGVQGYTF. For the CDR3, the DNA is TGTGCCAGCAGTCCGGGACAGGGAGTTCAGGGCTACACCTTC.

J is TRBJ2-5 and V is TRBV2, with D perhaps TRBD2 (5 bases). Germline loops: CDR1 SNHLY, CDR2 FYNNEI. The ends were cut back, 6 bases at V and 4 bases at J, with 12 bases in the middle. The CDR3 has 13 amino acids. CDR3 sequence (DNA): TGTGCCAGCAGGACCCGCGCGGGAGAGACCCAGTACTTC. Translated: CASRTRAGETQYF.

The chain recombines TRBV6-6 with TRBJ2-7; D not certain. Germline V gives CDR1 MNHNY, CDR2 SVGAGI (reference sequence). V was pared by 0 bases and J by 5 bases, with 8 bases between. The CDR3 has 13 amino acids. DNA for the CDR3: TGTGCCAGCAGTTACTCCTACTCTGACGAGCAGTACTTC. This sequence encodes CASSYSYSDEQYF.

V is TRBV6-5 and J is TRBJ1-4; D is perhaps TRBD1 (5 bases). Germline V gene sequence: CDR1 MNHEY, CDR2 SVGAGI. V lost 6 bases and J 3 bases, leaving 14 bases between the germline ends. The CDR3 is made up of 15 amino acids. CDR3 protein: CASSLRDASNEKLFF. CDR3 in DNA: TGTGCCAGCAGCCTCCGGGACGCCTCTAATGAAAAACTGTTTTTT.

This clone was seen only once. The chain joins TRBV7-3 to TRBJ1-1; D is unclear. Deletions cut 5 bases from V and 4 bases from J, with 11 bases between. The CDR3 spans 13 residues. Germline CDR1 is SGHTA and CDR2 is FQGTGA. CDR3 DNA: TGTGCCAGCAGCGCGGTTCTCGGCACTGAAGCTTTCTTT. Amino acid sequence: CASSAVLGTEAFF.

The CDR3 DNA reads as TGTGCCACCAATCGCGCGGACCACCTTCGGGATACGCAGTATTTT. Its protein is CATNRADHLRDTQYF. This chain joins TRBV7-2 and TRBJ2-3, with D uncertain. The CDR3 is made up of 15 amino acids. Trimming took off 10 bases at V and 6 bases at J, with 23 bases between the two ends. The germline V gene encodes CDR1 SGHTA and CDR2 FQGNSA.

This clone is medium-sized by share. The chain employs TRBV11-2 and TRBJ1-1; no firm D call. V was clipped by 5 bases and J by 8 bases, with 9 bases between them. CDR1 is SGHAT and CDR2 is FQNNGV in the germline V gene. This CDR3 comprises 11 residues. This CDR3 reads CASSTTGEAFF. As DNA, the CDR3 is TGTGCCAGCAGCACAACCGGGGAAGCTTTCTTT.